These 17 T cell receptor beta chains were all obtained from the same sample, sequenced in a study of blood T cell repertoires in COVID-19. This table comes from immunoSEQ multiplex PCR, and its TCRdb copy is limited to in-frame clones, with some not included. This table has a few hundred thousand clones, 75% to 90% appearing once. Sequencing was done on a sample of PBMCs or T cells enriched from blood (not recorded which). Receptor source: a man aged 25-45 years who had recovered from COVID-19.

The chain is built from TRBV5-1 and TRBJ1-1, with D uncertain. The CDR3 length is 15 residues. V was trimmed by 0 bases and J by 0 bases, leaving 9 bases between them. In germline, CDR1 is SGHRS, CDR2 YFSETQ. CDR3 amino acids: CASSLVRAMNTEAFF. CDR3 bases: TGCGCCAGCAGCTTGGTTAGAGCCATGAACACTGAAGCTTTCTTT.

CDR3 nucleotide sequence: TGTGCCAGCAGCCCACAGGTTAGCTATGGCTACACCTTC. Protein sequence: CASSPQVSYGYTF. The chain recombines TRBV7-9 with TRBJ1-2; maybe TRBD1 (5 bases). CDR1 is SEHNR and CDR2 is FQNEAQ in the germline V gene (reference sequence). V shed 5 bases and J shed 4 bases, with 11 bases lying between them. CDR3 length: 13 amino acids.

The chain employs TRBV3-1 (or the pseudogene TRBV3-2) and TRBJ1-1; 9 nucleotides match TRBD1. The CDR3 length is 18 residues. V shed 4 bases, J shed 0 bases, and the junction held 12 bases outside the gene matches. CDR1 is LGHDT, CDR2 YNNKEL, per germline (reference sequence). For the CDR3, the DNA is TGTGCCAGCAGCCCGTCATATTGGACAGGGGAATTGAACACTGAAGCTTTCTTT. It translates to CASSPSYWTGELNTEAFF.

This sequence joins TRBV27 and TRBJ2-5, with D perhaps matching TRBD1 (5 bases). The CDR3 totals 15 residues. Germline V gives CDR1 MNHEY, CDR2 SMNVEV (reference sequence). The V gene lost 4 bases and the J gene lost 2 bases, with 14 bases spanning the gap. The CDR3 DNA is TGTGCCAGCAGTTCCCAGGGCGGTGCACAAGAGACCCAGTACTTC. Translating gives CASSSQGGAQETQYF.

The gene calls are TRBV9 and TRBJ2-1; D perhaps matches TRBD2 (5 bases). V lost 4 bases, J lost 9 bases, and 17 bases lay in between. The CDR3 is 14 residues long. Germline V lookup: CDR1 SGDLS, CDR2 YYNGEE. CDR3 amino acids: CASSLRFSRGEQFF. The CDR3 DNA reads TGTGCCAGCAGCCTCCGGTTTAGCCGGGGTGAGCAGTTCTTC. The whole variable domain, remainder taken from reference TRBV9 and TRBJ2-1, is DSGVTQTPKHLITATGQRVTLRCSPRSGDLSVYWYQQSLDQGLQFLIQYYNGEERAKGNILERFSAQQFPDLHSELNLSSLELGDSALYFCASSLRFSRGEQFFGPGTRLTVL.

The rearrangement links TRBV28 to TRBJ1-5; 7 nucleotides align to TRBD1. The CDR3 is 15 amino acids. The V gene's germline CDR1 is MDHEN and CDR2 SYDVKM. V lost 7 bases and J lost 2; bases outside the gene matches: 8. CDR3 DNA: TGTGCCAGCAACCCAGGGGGAGAGGGCAATCAGCCCCAGCATTTT. Protein: CASNPGGEGNQPQHF.

The chain is built from TRBV11-2 and TRBJ2-5, with D maybe TRBD2 (6 bases). With 5 bases removed from V and 0 bases from J, the gap between germline ends came to 10 bases. The germline gives CDR1 SGHAT, CDR2 FQNNGV. The CDR3 consists of 14 residues. CDR3: CASSVWDYQETQYF. The DNA for the CDR3 is TGTGCCAGCAGCGTCTGGGACTACCAAGAGACCCAGTACTTC.

The chain joins TRBV5-4 to TRBJ2-1; 9 nucleotides agree with TRBD1. CDR3 length equals 15 residues. V lost 5 bases, J lost 8 bases, and 11 bases stayed unmatched. Germline-derived CDR1 and CDR2 are SGHNT and YYREEE (reference sequence). The CDR3 region is CASSPFTGQGDEQFF. The CDR3 coding sequence is TGTGCCAGCAGTCCCTTTACGGGACAGGGAGATGAGCAGTTCTTC.

This chain joins TRBV25-1 and TRBJ1-2; 8 bases fit TRBD1. The trim removed 1 base at V and 5 bases at J, leaving 6 bases unmatched. This CDR3 has 15 residues. The V gene's germline CDR1 is MGHDK and CDR2 SYGVNS. The CDR3 DNA follows: TGTGCCAGCAGTGAATTGGACAGGGAGGTTTATGGCTACACCTTC. Its protein product is CASSELDREVYGYTF.

The genes are TRBV4-3 and TRBJ2-1; no firm D call. The CDR3 contains 14 residues. Germline CDR1 reads LGHNA; CDR2 reads YSLEER. Between the trimmed V and J ends, which lost 0 bases and 8 bases, there was a span of 11 bases. This CDR3 reads CASSQDWLVHEQFF. In nucleotides, the CDR3 is TGCGCCAGCAGCCAAGATTGGCTAGTCCATGAGCAGTTCTTC.

This clone was observed a few times. The chain recombines TRBV12-3 or TRBV12-4 with TRBJ2-7, with a possible D match to TRBD2 (5 bases). The CDR3 covers 12 residues. V lost 7 bases and J 2 bases, leaving 9 bases between the germline ends. Here the CDR3 reads CASNRGAYEQYF. The DNA for the CDR3 is TGTGCCAGCAACCGGGGAGCCTACGAGCAGTACTTC.

On this clone: Other DNA sequences of this sample code for an identical CDR3. The rearrangement joins TRBV20-1 to TRBJ1-2, with D unresolved. The CDR3 is made up of 11 amino acids. Trimming stripped 5 bases from V and 3 bases from J, with 7 bases between. CDR1 and CDR2 (germline): DFQATT, SNEGSKA (reference sequence). CDR3 in DNA: TGCAGTGCTCGTAGCCACTATGGCTACACCTTC. It encodes CSARSHYGYTF.

The chain is built from TRBV2 and TRBJ1-1; no clear D. Trimming stripped 6 bases from V and 1 base from J, with 9 bases between. Germline values: CDR1 SNHLY, CDR2 FYNNEI. The CDR3 spans 13 residues. The CDR3 protein is CASRIDTNTEAFF. The CDR3 DNA reads TGTGCCAGCAGGATAGACACGAACACTGAAGCTTTCTTT.

This chain joins TRBV6-5 and TRBJ2-5; tentative D call: TRBD2 (5 bases). CDR1 and CDR2 from the germline V gene are MNHEY and SVGAGI. V lost 2 bases and J 5 bases, leaving 9 bases between the germline ends. The CDR3 covers 13 residues. This chain's CDR3 is CASSYGPGETQYF. The CDR3 coding sequence is TGTGCCAGCAGTTACGGTCCGGGGGAGACCCAGTACTTC.

This clone was seen once. This chain links TRBV19 with TRBJ2-5, with D possibly being TRBD2 (5 bases). Germline V gene sequence: CDR1 LNHDA, CDR2 SQIVND (reference sequence). With 6 bases removed from V and 5 bases from J, the gap between germline ends came to 22 bases. CDR3 size: 16 residues. CDR3 bases: TGTGCCAGTAGCCCTACCGTCCAGAGGGTCACCGAGACCCAGTACTTC. It is translated as CASSPTVQRVTETQYF.

This clone was counted a single time. CDR3: CASSLVPGDEKLFF. The CDR3 DNA sequence: TGCGCCAGCAGCTTGGTTCCCGGGGATGAAAAACTGTTTTTT. The chain links TRBV5-1 to TRBJ1-4; D is ambiguous. CDR3 size: 14 residues. CDR1 is SGHRS and CDR2 is YFSETQ in the germline V gene. The V end was cut by 0 bases, the J end by 6 bases, with 9 bases between.

The gene calls are TRBV6-5 and TRBJ2-1, with D perhaps matching TRBD1 (6 bases). Per the germline V gene, CDR1 is MNHEY and CDR2 is SVGAGI. Between the trimmed V and J ends, which lost 5 bases and 9 bases, there was a span of 11 bases. This CDR3 comprises 12 residues. The CDR3 here is CASSHGQSEQFF. The CDR3 region has the DNA TGTGCCAGCAGTCACGGACAGTCTGAGCAGTTCTTC.